The 2 T cell receptor beta chains reported below all come from one sample, sequenced in a study of sequential checkpoint blockade in melanoma. Method: immunoSEQ multiplex PCR; TCRdb's copy keeps in-frame clones and lacks some. The top ten clones hold about 20% of a sample with about 20,000 clones, 55% to 75% of them seen once. Sample treatment: randomized to nivolumab then ipilimumab (arm A) or the reverse (arm B). This specimen was CD8+ T cells sorted from blood (inferred from file names), taken from a patient given nivolumab and ipilimumab in sequence. The origin of the receptors is a human donor with melanoma.

The CDR3 nucleotides read TGTGCCAGCAGTCACAGGGGCTCACCCCTCCACTTT. It translates to CASSHRGSPLHF. This chain joins TRBV5-4 and TRBJ1-6; 7 bases fit TRBD1. This CDR3 spans 12 amino acids. With 5 bases clipped from V and 10 bases from J, the junction kept 3 bases outside the gene matches. Germline-derived CDR1 and CDR2 are SGHNT and YYREEE (reference sequence).

The sample holds one count of this clone. The chain combines TRBV11-2 with TRBJ1-4, with D maybe TRBD1 (5 bases). V was pared by 1 base and J by 4 bases, with 10 bases between. The CDR3 is 15 amino acids. Germline CDR1 is SGHAT and CDR2 is FQNNGV. CDR3 sequence reads: CASSLVTGLNEKLFF. The CDR3 coding sequence is TGTGCCAGCAGCTTAGTAACAGGCCTTAATGAAAAACTGTTTTTT.